This entry is about one T cell receptor beta chain. The data originate from a study of blood T cell repertoires in COVID-19. Study overall: Donors in the United States, Italy and Spain gave samples during acute or convalescent COVID-19. T cells, B-cell-depleted T cells, or PBMCs supplied cDNA or gDNA.

CDR3 length: 16 residues. Losses at the gene ends were 0 bases for V and 8 bases for J; bases not matched to a gene: 5. Germline CDR1 is SGHTA and CDR2 is FQGNSA. In the authors' methods: Nucleated cell counts were estimated from reference gene primer amplification. Generated by immunoSEQ multiplex PCR, the TCRdb table keeps only in-frame clones and is missing some. Clonal size and the V and J genes are those of that table, whereas D and trimming came from the DNA. The table records approximately 90,000 clones, 70% to 90% of them present only once. V and J are TRBV7-2 and TRBJ1-4, with TRBD1 matching over 11 bases. Sequencing used peripheral blood. This TCR came from a man between 45 and 60 years old with acute or convalescent COVID-19. The CDR3 protein is CASSLASGTGGEKLFF. The DNA for the CDR3 is TGTGCCAGCAGCTTAGCGTCAGGGACAGGGGGAGAAAAACTGTTTTTT.